The clone carrying this TCR beta chain was found once. Its antigen is unknown. Germline V lookup: CDR1 LNHDA, CDR2 SQIVND (reference sequence). This CDR3 contains 14 residues. With 6 bases removed from V and 5 bases from J, the gap between germline ends came to 13 bases. Profiled with immunoSEQ multiplex PCR; TCRdb holds only in-frame clones, not every one. Among approximately 23,000 clones, roughly nine tenths were seen once, and the ten largest hold 10% to 15%. The sample originates from a study of T cells in localized non-small cell lung cancer. Regarding the study as a whole: Sequence data derive from only one tumor region, so heterogeneity remains possible. There was higher T cell clonality in uninvolved adjacent lung than in tumor, and it was highest there.

The material sequenced was peripheral blood, taken before any cancer treatment. This chain links TRBV19 with TRBJ2-2, with D possibly being TRBD2 (7 bases). The sequence derives from a male donor aged 60 or over with stage I lung adenocarcinoma. Here the CDR3 DNA reads TGTGCCAGTAGGAAGGAGGGGGGGACCGGGGAGCTGTTTTTT. Amino acid sequence: CASRKEGGTGELFF.